The 27 T cell receptor beta chains reported below all come from one sample, sequenced in a study of identical twins. TCRdb analysed the 5' RACE reads with MiXCR anew, one entry per CDR3 protein. The sample contains just under 550,000 distinct CDR3 sequences, roughly 15% of which appear only once. These same data were also listed under a study on yellow fever vaccine responses in identical twins.

Sample: CD4+ T cells sorted from blood. These receptors came from a woman aged 18-29 years in good health.

In this sample, this clonotype turned up a few times. This chain uses TRBV12-3 or TRBV12-4 with TRBJ2-1, with D possibly TRBD1 on 5 matching bases. The CDR3 has 15 amino acids. V lost 1 base and J lost 10, with 17 bases in between. The CDR3 DNA is TGTGCCAGCAGTTTAGTCTCGGGCCAGGGTGGGGAGCAGTTCTTC. Translated: CASSLVSGQGGEQFF.

This clonotype was observed at least ten times. This chain connects TRBV3-2 to TRBJ1-1. TRBV3-2 is annotated as a pseudogene. The CDR3 loop spans 14 amino acids. CDR3 coding DNA: TGTGCCAGCAGCCTTGTGGGATCGAACACTGAAGCTTTCTTT. Its translation is CASSLVGSNTEAFF.

This clonotype was detected a few times. V usage is TRBV12-3 or TRBV12-4 and J usage is TRBJ2-1; no definite D call. There are 11 residues in the CDR3. Trimming removed 5 bases at V and 9 bases at J, with 8 bases between. This CDR3 is CASSRASEQFF. CDR3 sequence (DNA): TGTGCCAGCAGTAGGGCTAGTGAGCAGTTCTTC.

The chain uses TRBV28 and TRBJ2-1, with 9 bases identical to TRBD1. The length of the CDR3 is 16 residues. V gave up 4 bases and J gave up 0 bases; unmatched junction bases: 4. Germline CDR1 and CDR2: MDHEN and SYDVKM. CDR3 loop: CASSSGGQGSYNEQFF. The DNA for the CDR3 is TGTGCCAGCAGTTCCGGGGGACAGGGCTCCTACAATGAGCAGTTCTTC.

The rearrangement uses TRBV15 and TRBJ2-7; 7 bases are a match to TRBD2. This CDR3 is 15 amino acids long. J lost 2 bases, V lost 0 bases, and 4 bases had no gene match. Per the germline V gene, CDR1 is LNHNV and CDR2 is YYDKDF (reference sequence). CDR3 DNA sequence: TGTGCCACCAGCAGAGAATTGGGGAGGGCCTACGAGCAGTACTTC. This gives the protein CATSRELGRAYEQYF.

This chain joins TRBV5-1 and TRBJ1-6; no firm D call. The germline gives CDR1 SGHRS, CDR2 YFSETQ. The CDR3 sequence is 13 residues long. With 9 bases removed from V and 9 bases from J, the gap between germline ends came to 16 bases. CDR3 sequence: CATSSHPSSPLHF. DNA of the CDR3: TGCGCCACCTCATCCCACCCCTCTTCACCCCTCCACTTT.

A few counts support this clonotype. This sequence joins TRBV3-1 and TRBJ2-7; TRBD1 agrees at 7 bases. Germline CDR1 is LGHDT and CDR2 is YNNKEL (reference sequence). Unmatched junction bases numbered 5, after V lost 4 bases and J lost 5 bases. CDR3 length equals 13 residues. As DNA, the CDR3 is TGTGCCAGCAGCCTGGGACAGAGCCACGAGCAGTACTTC. Protein product: CASSLGQSHEQYF.

This chain uses TRBV5-1 with TRBJ2-5; a possible D gene is TRBD2 (6 bases). The V gene lost 9 bases and the J gene lost 1 base, with 10 bases spanning the gap. Germline CDR1 and CDR2: SGHRS and YFSETQ. There are 12 residues in the CDR3. CDR3 loop: CATISGQETQYF. The CDR3 DNA is TGCGCCACCATTAGCGGCCAAGAGACCCAGTACTTC. Based on the CDR3 plus reference TRBV5-1 and TRBJ2-5, the full variable domain is KAGVTQTPRYLIKTRGQQVTLSCSPISGHRSVSWYQQTPGQGLQFLFEYFSETQRNKGNFPGRFSGRQFSNSRSEMNVSTLELGDSALYLCATISGQETQYFGPGTRLLVL.

This clonotype came up a few times. The rearrangement uses TRBV12-3 or TRBV12-4 and TRBJ2-1; D not certain. This CDR3 comprises 16 residues. The ends were cut back, 5 bases at V and 0 bases at J, with 14 bases in the middle. CDR3 amino acids: CASSLNLGGSYNEQFF. The CDR3 coding sequence is TGTGCCAGCAGTCTTAACCTCGGCGGCTCCTACAATGAGCAGTTCTTC.

A few counts support this clonotype. The chain combines TRBV15 with TRBJ2-5, with 7 bases aligning to TRBD2. The CDR3 loop spans 15 amino acids. With 1 base clipped from V and 5 bases from J, the junction kept 7 bases outside the gene matches. Germline values: CDR1 LNHNV, CDR2 YYDKDF (reference sequence). CDR3 sequence: CATSRGTLSGETQYF. Here the CDR3 DNA reads TGTGCCACCAGCAGAGGGACTCTTAGCGGGGAGACCCAGTACTTC.

In regard to this clonotype: Germline is not matched at one junction end, which may reflect a read error. This chain links TRBV20-1 with TRBJ1-1, with 8 bases matching TRBD1. This CDR3 has 16 residues. Germline CDR1 DFQATT, CDR2 SNEGSKA (reference sequence). In DNA form, the CDR3 reads TGCTGTGCTAGAGAGGAGACAGGGGCACCGAACACTGAAGCTTTCTTT. This sequence encodes CCAREETGAPNTEAFF.

This clonotype was seen more than once but under ten times. This sequence joins TRBV20-1 and TRBJ2-2; possible D gene TRBD2, 6 bases. The CDR3 totals 12 residues. V lost 7 bases, J lost 9 bases, and 15 bases lay in between. Germline CDR1 and CDR2: DFQATT and SNEGSKA (reference sequence). The CDR3, as DNA: TGCAGTGGGGGGACTCCCGGGCGGGAGCTGTTTTTT. Protein product: CSGGTPGRELFF.

This sequence joins TRBV9 and TRBJ2-3; D gene uncertain. Germline CDR1 and CDR2: SGDLS and YYNGEE. Trimming took 4 bases from V and 6 from J, leaving 24 bases between them. This CDR3 is built from 17 residues. CDR3 protein: CASSPREVGGVEDTQYF. The CDR3 DNA sequence: TGTGCCAGCAGCCCCCGTGAGGTTGGCGGTGTCGAGGATACGCAGTATTTT.

This clonotype was observed a few times. The rearrangement links TRBV20-1 to TRBJ2-1, with 9 bases that match TRBD1. Germline CDR1 DFQATT, CDR2 SNEGSKA (reference sequence). V trimming: 0 bases; J trimming: 8 bases; junction bases outside the gene matches: 14. CDR3 length: 17 residues. As DNA, the CDR3 is TGCAGTGCTAGAGATAGGACAGGGGCTCGTCCGGGGGATGAGCAGTTCTTC. Its translation is CSARDRTGARPGDEQFF.

This clonotype was observed a handful of times. The genes are TRBV4-1 and TRBJ2-2; no reliable D call. Trimming shortened V by 4 bases and J by 5 bases, and 8 bases separated the two germline ends. The CDR3 is 13 residues long. Germline V lookup: CDR1 MGHRA, CDR2 YSYEKL. The CDR3 DNA is TGCGCCAGCAGCCTTCTTGCGACCGGGGAGCTGTTTTTT. It encodes CASSLLATGELFF.

V is TRBV12-3 or TRBV12-4 and J is TRBJ1-4, with D maybe TRBD1 (6 bases). This CDR3 contains 14 residues. V shed 8 bases and J shed 8 bases, with 18 bases lying between them. As DNA, the CDR3 is TGTGCCAGCCAGTTGGGACAAAAGGACGAAAAACTGTTTTTT. This gives the protein CASQLGQKDEKLFF.

The CDR3 nucleotides read TGCGCCAGCAGCCATAGCGGGGGAGGGGCCAAAAACATTCAGTACTTC. Its protein product is CASSHSGGGAKNIQYF. V is TRBV4-1 and J is TRBJ2-4, with 9 bases lining up with TRBD2. The germline gives CDR1 MGHRA, CDR2 YSYEKL. This CDR3 is built from 16 residues. The junction had 4 bases not matched to a gene; V was cut back by 3 bases and J by 1 base.

The chain has TRBV29-1 and TRBJ2-5; D is unclear. Trimming pared 5 bases from V and 7 bases from J, leaving 17 bases between. The CDR3 length is 13 residues. Germline values: CDR1 SQVTM, CDR2 ANQGSEA. The CDR3 DNA sequence: TGCAGCGTTTATTTGGGTCGTCAGGTGACCCAGTACTTC. Translation: CSVYLGRQVTQYF. Complete variable domain (other parts from reference TRBV29-1 and TRBJ2-5): SAVISQKPSRDICQRGTSLTIQCQVDSQVTMMFWYRQQPGQSLTLIATANQGSEATYESGFVIDKFPISRPNLTFSTLTVSNMSPEDSSIYLCSVYLGRQVTQYFGPGTRLLVL.

The CDR3 reads CASSADRLVFGNTIYF. CDR3 in DNA: TGTGCCAGCAGTGCGGACAGACTGGTGTTTGGAAACACCATATATTTT. The genes are TRBV25-1 and TRBJ1-3; D possibly corresponds to TRBD1 (6 bases). CDR3 length: 16 residues. Germline-derived CDR1 and CDR2 are MGHDK and SYGVNS. The V end lost 4 bases, the J end lost 3 bases, and 16 bases lay between the germline ends.

This clonotype showed up many times. This chain connects TRBV12-3 or TRBV12-4 to TRBJ1-5, with 7 bases lining up with TRBD1. The CDR3 contains 12 residues. The junction had 5 bases not matched to a gene; V was cut back by 4 bases and J by 11 bases. The CDR3 region has the DNA TGTGCCAGCAGTTCACAGGGGCAGTCCCAGCATTTT. Translated: CASSSQGQSQHF.

This clonotype came up a few times. Sequence at one end of the junction differs from germline and may be a read error. The gene calls are TRBV20-1 and TRBJ2-4, with 10 bases aligning to TRBD2. The V gene's germline CDR1 is DFQATT and CDR2 SNEGSKA (reference sequence). The CDR3 is 14 amino acids. The CDR3 DNA sequence: TGCAGTGCTACTCTAGCGGGAGCCGAAAACATTCAGTACTTC. Protein product: CSATLAGAENIQYF.

This clonotype turned up a few times. This sequence joins TRBV6-1 and TRBJ1-5; 9 nucleotides align to TRBD1. Germline trimming cut 11 bases from V and 4 bases from J; bases unmatched to any gene: 9. From germline, CDR1 is MNHNS and CDR2 SASEGT. The CDR3 is 14 residues long. Here the CDR3 DNA reads TGTGCCGTTACGCGAGGACAGGGGAATCAGCCCCAGCATTTT. As protein: CAVTRGQGNQPQHF.

This clonotype was recorded a few times. The rearrangement uses TRBV5-1 and TRBJ2-1, with 9 nucleotides matching TRBD1. The CDR3 runs 15 residues. Losses at the gene ends were 2 bases for V and 6 bases for J; bases not matched to a gene: 6. Per germline, CDR1 SGHRS and CDR2 YFSETQ. CDR3 in DNA: TGCGCCAGCAGCTTCAGAGGACAGGGGAGCAATGAGCAGTTCTTC. Its translation is CASSFRGQGSNEQFF.

The DNA for the CDR3 is TGTGCCAGCAGTTACTCCGCGGGAAGAGAGACCCAGTACTTC. Protein sequence: CASSYSAGRETQYF. The genes are TRBV6-5 and TRBJ2-5; D might be TRBD2 (6 bases). Germline V gene data show CDR1 as MNHEY and CDR2 as SVGAGI. The CDR3 consists of 14 residues. With 0 bases removed from V and 4 bases from J, the gap between germline ends came to 9 bases.

This clonotype was counted many times. The genes are TRBV29-1 and TRBJ2-7, with 7 bases identical to TRBD2. The CDR3 contains 13 residues. Germline V CDR1 and CDR2: SQVTM, ANQGSEA. V dropped 6 bases and J dropped 0; count of bases not matched to a gene: 5. As DNA, the CDR3 is TGCAGCGTCAAAACTAGCGTCTCCTACGAGCAGTACTTC. As protein: CSVKTSVSYEQYF.

V is TRBV4-2 and J is TRBJ2-3; D may be TRBD2 (6 bases). V dropped 0 bases and J dropped 1 base, with 8 bases sitting between them. Germline V gives CDR1 LGHNA, CDR2 YNFKEQ. CDR3 size: 15 residues. CDR3 coding DNA: TGTGCCAGCAGCCAAGAATTAGCGGGCACAGATACGCAGTATTTT. Translating it yields CASSQELAGTDTQYF.

The chain employs TRBV3-1 and TRBJ2-7; 8 positions match TRBD2. The CDR3 has 17 amino acids. The germline CDR1 and CDR2 sequences are LGHDT and YNNKEL (reference sequence). The J segment lost 1 base and the V segment lost 4 bases, leaving 12 bases of the junction unmatched. The CDR3 sequence is CASSLVAWVAGSYEQYF. CDR3 nucleotide sequence: TGTGCCAGCAGCCTCGTCGCCTGGGTAGCGGGATCCTACGAGCAGTACTTC.